The 5 T cell receptor beta chains below all came from one sample that was sequenced in a study of response to subunit inactivated influenza vaccine. One entry per CDR3 protein, called by TCRdb with MiXCR from the RT-PCR reads. The table has 650,000 to 700,000 distinct CDR3 sequences, less than 20% seen once. This specimen was PBMCs from blood, taken 12 days after vaccination. These receptors all stem from a man between 50 and 59 years old who received an inactivated influenza vaccine.

This clonotype was found a few times. The chain links TRBV12-3 or TRBV12-4 to TRBJ2-7; the match to TRBD2 covers 9 bases. CDR3 length: 17 residues. After removal of 5 bases from V and 2 bases from J, the junction contained 13 bases not matched to a gene. This CDR3 reads CASSHPSSGSTAYEQYF. The CDR3 DNA is TGTGCCAGCAGTCACCCGAGTAGCGGGAGCACCGCCTACGAGCAGTACTTC.

This clonotype was recorded a few times. The rearrangement joins TRBV7-9 to TRBJ2-3; TRBD2 matches at 10 bases. The CDR3 runs 15 residues. Per germline, CDR1 SEHNR and CDR2 FQNEAQ (reference sequence). The junction had 10 bases not matched to a gene; V was cut back by 8 bases and J by 5 bases. CDR3 sequence reads: CASGSLAGDKDTQYF. As DNA, the CDR3 is TGTGCCAGCGGGAGCCTAGCGGGAGACAAAGATACGCAGTATTTT. Supplemented by reference TRBV7-9 and TRBJ2-3, the full variable domain reads DTGVSQNPRHKITKRGQNVTFRCDPISEHNRLYWYRQTLGQGPEFLTYFQNEAQLEKSRLLSDRFSAERPKGSFSTLEIQRTEQGDSAMYLCASGSLAGDKDTQYFGPGTRLTVL.

This rearrangement joins TRBV12-3 or TRBV12-4 to TRBJ2-2; TRBD1 matches 7 bases. This CDR3 is 15 amino acids long. The V and J ends lost 3 bases and 1 base, in that order; junction bases with no gene match: 2. CDR3 amino acids: CASSFRQGNTGELFF. CDR3 nucleotide sequence: TGTGCCAGCAGTTTTCGACAGGGGAACACCGGGGAGCTGTTTTTT.

This clonotype was found many times. The chain couples TRBV2 to TRBJ2-7, with a tentative D call TRBD2 (5 bases). This CDR3 contains 13 residues. CDR1 and CDR2 (germline): SNHLY, FYNNEI. Trimming shortened V by 4 bases and J by 3 bases, and 10 bases separated the two germline ends. The CDR3 loop is CASSASRGYEQYF. In DNA form, the CDR3 reads TGTGCCAGCAGTGCGAGTCGGGGCTACGAGCAGTACTTC.

The V call is TRBV6-2 or TRBV6-3, the J call TRBJ1-1; unclear D gene. CDR3 length equals 16 residues. Germline values: CDR1 MNHEY, CDR2 SVGEGT. With 6 bases removed from V and 3 bases from J, the gap between germline ends came to 20 bases. CDR3 protein: CASSLDPSTRHTEAFF. CDR3 coding DNA: TGTGCCAGCAGCCTCGACCCGAGTACACGCCACACTGAAGCTTTCTTT.